Below are 3 T cell receptor beta chains sequenced from a single sample in a study of blood T cell repertoires in COVID-19. Using immunoSEQ multiplex PCR, the repertoire was profiled, and TCRdb retains in-frame clones only, with some absent. Of 60,000 to 75,000 clones listed, around 74% were seen once; the top ten hold around 6.4%. The sample taken for sequencing was peripheral blood. These TCRs come from a woman aged 50 to 60 with active or convalescent COVID-19.

This clone came up a few times. One junction end disagrees with the germline gene, perhaps due to a read error. The chain carries TRBV10-3 and TRBJ2-7; 11 bases align to TRBD2. The CDR3 loop spans 17 amino acids. Germline CDR1 and CDR2: ENHRY and SYGVKD. In DNA, the CDR3 is TGTGCCGTCAGTCTCGGAGTGGTAGCGGGAGGGCCAGACGAGCAGTACTTC. Translation gives CAVSLGVVAGGPDEQYF.

The CDR3 here is CASSKRGTGGGYGYTF. The CDR3 nucleotides are TGTGCCAGCAGCAAACGAGGGACAGGGGGAGGCTATGGCTACACCTTC. The J gene is TRBJ1-2, the V gene TRBV21-1; TRBD1 is the table's D call, not checked against the DNA. TRBV21-1 is designated a pseudogene. This CDR3 is 16 amino acids long.

This clone was seen just once. The J gene is TRBJ2-5, the V gene TRBV7-2; possibly TRBD2 for D (6 bases). Germline V lookup: CDR1 SGHTA, CDR2 FQGNSA. This CDR3 is built from 13 residues. The V and J ends lost 5 bases and 5 bases respectively, with 12 bases between them. The CDR3 DNA is TGTGCCAGCAGCCGCCGGAGGGAGGAGACCCAGTACTTC. This translates into CASSRRREETQYF.